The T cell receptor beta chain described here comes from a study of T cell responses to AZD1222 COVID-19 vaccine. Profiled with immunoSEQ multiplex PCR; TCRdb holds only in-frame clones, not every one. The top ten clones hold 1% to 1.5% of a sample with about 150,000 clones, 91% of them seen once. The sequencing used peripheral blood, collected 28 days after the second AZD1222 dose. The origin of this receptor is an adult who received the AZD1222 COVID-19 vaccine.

CDR3: CASRQTPSKETQYF. In DNA, the CDR3 is TGTGCCAGCAGGCAGACCCCGAGTAAAGAGACCCAGTACTTC. The rearrangement links TRBV28 to TRBJ2-5; no clear D. Germline CDR1 MDHEN, CDR2 SYDVKM. V lost 6 bases, J lost 3 bases, and 14 bases lay in between. CDR3 length: 14 residues. Combining the CDR3 with reference TRBV28 and TRBJ2-5 gives the whole variable domain DVKVTQSSRYLVKRTGEKVFLECVQDMDHENMFWYRQDPGLGLRLIYFSYDVKMKEKGDIPEGYSVSREKKERFSLILESASTNQTSMYLCASRQTPSKETQYFGPGTRLLVL.